These T cell receptor beta chains were read from a single sample in a study of blood T cell repertoires in COVID-19. Sequencing used immunoSEQ multiplex PCR; TCRdb keeps in-frame clones, though not all of them. The top ten hold under 5.5% of the sample, which has roughly 97,000 clones, 75% to 85% seen once. Sequenced sample: peripheral blood. The receptors were sampled from a man aged 60 to 69 with acute or convalescent COVID-19. The CDR3 runs from the conserved cysteine through the conserved F or W. The order of the fields is clone size, D gene, V gene, J gene, CDR3 protein, CDR3 DNA. The D gene is left open where the match is weak. Expanded clones get a size class; other rows say once, few or many, or leave the size out.

size: -
D: -
V: TRBV19
J: TRBJ1-1
CDR3: CASSRTENTEAFF
DNA: TGTGCCAGTAGTAGAACAGAGAACACTGAAGCTTTCTTT

size: -
D: -
V: TRBV10-3
J: TRBJ1-1
CDR3: CAISGGLNEAFF
DNA: TGTGCCATCAGTGGGGGCCTAAATGAAGCTTTCTTT

size: once
D: -
V: TRBV30
J: TRBJ2-7
CDR3: CAWSEDTYEQYF
DNA: TGTGCCTGGAGTGAGGACACCTACGAGCAGTACTTC

size: -
D: TRBD2
V: TRBV6-5
J: TRBJ2-1
CDR3: CASSWGGGFNEQFF
DNA: TGTGCCAGCAGTTGGGGGGGTGGGTTCAATGAGCAGTTCTTC

size: -
D: -
V: TRBV7-3
J: TRBJ2-1
CDR3: CASSLTSYPNNEQFF
DNA: TGTGCCAGCAGCTTAACATCCTACCCAAACAATGAGCAGTTCTTC

size: -
D: TRBD1
V: TRBV2
J: TRBJ2-7
CDR3: CASTPRGQGSYEQYF
DNA: TGTGCCAGCACCCCGCGCGGACAGGGCTCCTACGAGCAGTACTTC

size: once
D: TRBD1
V: TRBV19
J: TRBJ1-5
CDR3: CASSITPRTGGGNQPQHF
DNA: TGTGCCAGTAGTATAACCCCCCGGACAGGGGGCGGTAATCAGCCCCAGCATTTT

size: -
D: -
V: TRBV24-1
J: TRBJ1-1
CDR3: CATSDPFSTEAFF
DNA: TGTGCCACCAGTGACCCTTTCAGCACTGAAGCTTTCTTT

size: few
D: TRBD2
V: TRBV11-3
J: TRBJ2-1
CDR3: CASSLGQASGRANEQFF
DNA: TGTGCCAGCAGCTTAGGACAGGCTAGCGGGAGGGCCAATGAGCAGTTCTTC

size: -
D: -
V: TRBV28
J: TRBJ2-6
CDR3: CASSFTRISGANVLTF
DNA: TGTGCCAGCAGTTTTACCAGGATCTCTGGGGCCAACGTCCTGACTTTC

size: -
D: -
V: TRBV10-1
J: TRBJ1-1
CDR3: CASSAGHSNTEAFF
DNA: TGCGCCAGCAGTGCGGGACACTCGAACACTGAAGCTTTCTTT

size: once
D: -
V: TRBV28
J: TRBJ1-5
CDR3: CASGRRLRSNQPQHF
DNA: TGTGCCAGCGGGAGAAGGCTTAGAAGCAATCAGCCCCAGCATTTT

size: once
D: TRBD2
V: TRBV3-1/TRBV3-2
J: TRBJ2-1
CDR3: CASSQWSGRGDEQFF
DNA: TGTGCCAGCAGCCAATGGAGCGGGAGAGGGGATGAGCAGTTCTTC

size: -
D: -
V: TRBV14
J: TRBJ1-2
CDR3: CASSQDRLGSRNYGYTF
DNA: TGTGCCAGCAGCCAAGATCGTTTGGGGAGCAGAAACTATGGCTACACCTTC

size: -
D: -
V: TRBV6-5
J: TRBJ2-7
CDR3: CANSRGAGTGEQYF
DNA: TGTGCCAACTCCCGGGGGGCGGGCACCGGCGAGCAGTACTTC

size: once
D: -
V: TRBV28
J: TRBJ1-5
CDR3: CASSSRRILSNQPQHF
DNA: TGTGCCAGCAGTTCCCGGCGGATACTTAGCAATCAGCCCCAGCATTTT

size: -
D: -
V: TRBV6-5
J: TRBJ1-2
CDR3: CASSLKSPNYGYTF
DNA: TGTGCCAGCAGTTTAAAAAGCCCTAACTATGGCTACACCTTC

size: -
D: TRBD1
V: TRBV27
J: TRBJ1-5
CDR3: CASSLQGAYQPQHF
DNA: TGTGCCAGCAGTCTACAGGGGGCATATCAGCCCCAGCATTTT

size: -
D: TRBD1
V: TRBV19
J: TRBJ2-3
CDR3: CASKGDRELDTQYF
DNA: TGTGCCAGTAAGGGGGACAGGGAATTAGATACGCAGTATTTT

size: -
D: -
V: TRBV6-5
J: TRBJ1-1
CDR3: CASSFKGDTEAFF
DNA: TGTGCCAGCAGTTTCAAGGGGGACACTGAAGCTTTCTTT

size: -
D: -
V: TRBV30
J: TRBJ2-5
CDR3: CAWSVQGGETQYF
DNA: TGTGCCTGGAGTGTACAGGGGGGGGAGACCCAGTACTTC

size: -
D: -
V: TRBV7-3
J: TRBJ1-2
CDR3: CASSLNRDRSYTF
DNA: TGTGCCAGCAGCTTAAACCGGGATAGGAGCTACACCTTC

size: -
D: -
V: TRBV7-3
J: TRBJ1-2
CDR3: CASSLMGIGGGNGYTF
DNA: TGTGCCAGCAGCTTAATGGGGATCGGGGGAGGAAATGGCTACACCTTC

size: -
D: -
V: TRBV7-9
J: TRBJ1-2
CDR3: CASSLELPYGYTF
DNA: TGTGCCAGCAGCTTAGAACTTCCCTATGGCTACACCTTC

size: -
D: TRBD1
V: TRBV5-1
J: TRBJ1-2
CDR3: CASSGGGPGGDYTF
DNA: TGCGCCAGCAGCGGTGGAGGCCCAGGGGGTGACTACACCTTC

size: -
D: -
V: TRBV10-3
J: TRBJ1-1
CDR3: CAISDRGQEGVAFF
DNA: TGTGCCATCAGTGATAGGGGCCAGGAGGGAGTTGCTTTCTTT

size: few
D: TRBD1
V: TRBV5-6
J: TRBJ1-5
CDR3: CASSGSTGDNQPQHF
DNA: TGTGCCAGCAGCGGGTCGACAGGGGACAATCAGCCCCAGCATTTT

size: -
D: -
V: TRBV29-1
J: TRBJ2-1
CDR3: CSVERRNNEQFF
DNA: TGCAGCGTTGAAAGGAGGAACAATGAGCAGTTCTTC

size: -
D: TRBD1
V: TRBV2
J: TRBJ1-5
CDR3: CASRTDGQGNQPQHF
DNA: TGTGCCAGCAGAACCGACGGACAGGGCAATCAGCCCCAGCATTTT

size: -
D: -
V: TRBV9
J: TRBJ1-3
CDR3: CASSVVGIQGSGNTIYF
DNA: TGTGCCAGCAGCGTAGTGGGAATCCAGGGATCCGGAAACACCATATATTTT

size: -
D: -
V: TRBV12-3/TRBV12-4
J: TRBJ1-6
CDR3: CASSLMGGILRF
DNA: TGTGCCAGCAGTTTAATGGGCGGGATCCTGCGCTTT